The present T cell receptor beta chain was sequenced within a study of cytomegalovirus exposure and HLA in healthy donors. Across the study: Earlier work reported 117 million unique TCR beta sequences from 150 million to 200 million T cells. Notes on the study in general: The Asian-associated ancestry cluster reportedly had fewer N-insertions than the approximately 650-donor mean in a later analysis. The study put some 160 TCR beta chains on its list as cytomegalovirus-associated.

As to this clone: Its antigen is not identified.

Nominal health characterized the donors when sampled, though unrecorded immune exposures were likely. The PCR employed 60 Vbeta primers together with 13 Jbeta primers. Method: immunoSEQ multiplex PCR; TCRdb's copy keeps in-frame clones and lacks some. The sample yields roughly 120,000 clones, 70% to 80% seen once. CDR3 length: 14 amino acids. The germline V gene encodes CDR1 MNHNS and CDR2 SASEGT. Trimming cost V 2 bases and J 2 bases, with 7 bases left between them. This receptor was taken from a woman between 50 and 59 years old in good health and CMV-seropositive. The rearrangement uses TRBV6-1 and TRBJ1-5, with D possibly TRBD1 on 5 matching bases. Sequenced sample: PBMCs. The CDR3 nucleotides read TGTGCCAGCAGTGAATCCAGGGGCAATCAGCCCCAGCATTTT. It translates to CASSESRGNQPQHF.